This TCR beta chain was documented in a study of blood T cell repertoires in COVID-19. Overall study context: Whether acute or convalescent, the COVID-19 samples came from the United States, Italy and Spain. PBMCs, B-cell-depleted T cells, or T cells were the source of the cDNA or gDNA that made up the material.

Original analysis: Estimates of nucleated cell counts were drawn from the amplification of reference gene primers. Sequencing was performed with immunoSEQ multiplex PCR; in TCRdb, only in-frame clones are kept and a portion is missing. Clonal size and the V and J genes are those of that table, whereas D and trimming came from the DNA. The sample holds about 120,000 clones; roughly 84% are singletons and the top ten take 3% to 5%. This CDR3 is built from 15 residues. The V end lost 4 bases, the J end lost 0 bases, and 14 bases lay between the germline ends. CDR1 and CDR2 from the germline V gene are SGDLS and YYNGEE.

The clonotype was recovered from a man in his fifties or sixties with acute or convalescent COVID-19. Material for sequencing was peripheral blood. V is TRBV9 and J is TRBJ2-7, with D possibly TRBD1 on 5 matching bases. The CDR3 nucleotides are TGTGCCAGCAGCCCCACCGGACACCGCTCCTACGAGCAGTACTTC. Its protein is CASSPTGHRSYEQYF.